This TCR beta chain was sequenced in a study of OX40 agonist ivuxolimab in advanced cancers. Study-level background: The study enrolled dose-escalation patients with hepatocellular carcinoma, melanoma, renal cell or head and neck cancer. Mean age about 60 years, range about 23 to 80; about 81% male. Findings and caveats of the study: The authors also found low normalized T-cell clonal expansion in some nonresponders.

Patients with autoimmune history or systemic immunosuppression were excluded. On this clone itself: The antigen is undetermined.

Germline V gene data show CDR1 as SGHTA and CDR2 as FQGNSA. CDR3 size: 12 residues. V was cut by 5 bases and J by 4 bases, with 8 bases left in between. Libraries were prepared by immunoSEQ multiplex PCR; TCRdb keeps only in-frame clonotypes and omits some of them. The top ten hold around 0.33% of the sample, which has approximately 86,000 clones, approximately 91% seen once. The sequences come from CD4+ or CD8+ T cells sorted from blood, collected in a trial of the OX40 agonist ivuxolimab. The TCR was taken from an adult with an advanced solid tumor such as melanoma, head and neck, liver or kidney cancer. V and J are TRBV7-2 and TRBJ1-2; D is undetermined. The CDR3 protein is CASSSPVYGYTF. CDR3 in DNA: TGTGCCAGCAGCAGCCCGGTCTATGGCTACACCTTC.